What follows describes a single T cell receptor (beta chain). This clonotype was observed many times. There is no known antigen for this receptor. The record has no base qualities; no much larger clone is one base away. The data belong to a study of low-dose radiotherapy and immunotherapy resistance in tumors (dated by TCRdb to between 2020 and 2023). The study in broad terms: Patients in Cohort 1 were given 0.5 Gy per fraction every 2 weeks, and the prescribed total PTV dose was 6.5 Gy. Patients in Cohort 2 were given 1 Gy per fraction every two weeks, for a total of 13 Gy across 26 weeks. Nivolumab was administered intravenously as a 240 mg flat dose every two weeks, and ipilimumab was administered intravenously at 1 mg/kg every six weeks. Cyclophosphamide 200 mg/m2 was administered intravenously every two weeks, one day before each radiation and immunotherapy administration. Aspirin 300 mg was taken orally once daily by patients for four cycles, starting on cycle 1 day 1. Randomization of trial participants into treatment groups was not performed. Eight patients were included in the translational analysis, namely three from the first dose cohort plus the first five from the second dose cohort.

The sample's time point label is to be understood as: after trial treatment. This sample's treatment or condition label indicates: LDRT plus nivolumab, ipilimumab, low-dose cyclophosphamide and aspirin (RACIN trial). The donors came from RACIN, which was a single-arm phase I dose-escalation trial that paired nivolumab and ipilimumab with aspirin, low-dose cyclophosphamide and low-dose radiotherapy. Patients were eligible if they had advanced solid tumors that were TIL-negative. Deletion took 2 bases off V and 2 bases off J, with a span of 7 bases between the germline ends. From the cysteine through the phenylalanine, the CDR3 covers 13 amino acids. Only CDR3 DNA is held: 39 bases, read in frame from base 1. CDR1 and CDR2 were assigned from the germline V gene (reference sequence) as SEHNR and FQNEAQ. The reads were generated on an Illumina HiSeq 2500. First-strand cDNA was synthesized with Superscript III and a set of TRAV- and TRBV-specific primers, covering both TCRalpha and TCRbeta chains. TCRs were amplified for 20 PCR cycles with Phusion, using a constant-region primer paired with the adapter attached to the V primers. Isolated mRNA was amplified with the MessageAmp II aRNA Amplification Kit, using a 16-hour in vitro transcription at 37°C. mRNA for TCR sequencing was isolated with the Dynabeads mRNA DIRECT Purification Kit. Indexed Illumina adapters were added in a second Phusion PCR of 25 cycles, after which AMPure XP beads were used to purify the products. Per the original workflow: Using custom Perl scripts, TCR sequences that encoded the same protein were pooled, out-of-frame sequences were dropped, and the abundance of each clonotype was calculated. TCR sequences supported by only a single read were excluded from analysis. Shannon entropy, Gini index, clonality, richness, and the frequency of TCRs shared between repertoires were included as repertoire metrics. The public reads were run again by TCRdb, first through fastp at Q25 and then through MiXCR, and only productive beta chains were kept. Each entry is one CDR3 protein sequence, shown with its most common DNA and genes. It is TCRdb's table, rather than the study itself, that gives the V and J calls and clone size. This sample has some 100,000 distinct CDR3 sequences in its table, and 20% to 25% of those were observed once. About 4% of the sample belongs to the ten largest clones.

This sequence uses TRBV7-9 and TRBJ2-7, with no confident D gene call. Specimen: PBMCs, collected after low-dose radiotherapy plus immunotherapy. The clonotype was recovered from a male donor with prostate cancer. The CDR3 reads CASSLPATYEQYF. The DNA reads TGTGCCAGCAGCTTACCGGCAACCTACGAGCAGTACTTC.